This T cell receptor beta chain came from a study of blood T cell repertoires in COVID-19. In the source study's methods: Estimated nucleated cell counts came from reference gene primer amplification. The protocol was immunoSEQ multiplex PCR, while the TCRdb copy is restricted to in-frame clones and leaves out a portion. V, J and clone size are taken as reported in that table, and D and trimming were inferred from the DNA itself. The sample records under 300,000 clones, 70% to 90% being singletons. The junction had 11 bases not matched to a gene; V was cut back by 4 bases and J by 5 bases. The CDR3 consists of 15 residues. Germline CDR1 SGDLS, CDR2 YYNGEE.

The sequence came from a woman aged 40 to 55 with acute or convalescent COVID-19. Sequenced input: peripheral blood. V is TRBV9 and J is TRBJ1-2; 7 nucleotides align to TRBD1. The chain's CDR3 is CASSSRGTDIYGYTF. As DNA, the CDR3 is TGTGCCAGCAGCTCAAGAGGGACAGACATATATGGCTACACCTTC.